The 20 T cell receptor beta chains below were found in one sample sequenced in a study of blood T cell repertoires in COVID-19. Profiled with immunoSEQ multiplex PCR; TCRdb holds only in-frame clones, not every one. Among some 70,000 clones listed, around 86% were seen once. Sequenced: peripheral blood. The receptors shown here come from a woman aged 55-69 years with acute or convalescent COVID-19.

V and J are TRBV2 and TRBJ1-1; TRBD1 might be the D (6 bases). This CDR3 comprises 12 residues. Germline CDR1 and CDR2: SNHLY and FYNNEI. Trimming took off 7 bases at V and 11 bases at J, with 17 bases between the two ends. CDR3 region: CASTQRVGAAFF. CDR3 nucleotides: TGTGCCAGCACCCAGAGGGTGGGGGCCGCTTTCTTT.

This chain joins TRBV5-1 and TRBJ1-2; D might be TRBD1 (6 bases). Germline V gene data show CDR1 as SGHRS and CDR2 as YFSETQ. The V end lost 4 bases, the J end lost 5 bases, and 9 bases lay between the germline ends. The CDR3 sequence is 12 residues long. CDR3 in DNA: TGCGCCAGCAGCCGGGACAATTATGGCTACACCTTC. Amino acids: CASSRDNYGYTF.

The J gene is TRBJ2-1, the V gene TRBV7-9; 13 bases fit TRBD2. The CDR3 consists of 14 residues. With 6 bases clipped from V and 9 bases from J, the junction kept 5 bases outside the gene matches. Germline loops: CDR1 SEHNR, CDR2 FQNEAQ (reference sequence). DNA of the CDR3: TGTGCCAGCAGTACTAGCGGGAGGGTTAGTGAGCAGTTCTTC. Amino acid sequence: CASSTSGRVSEQFF.

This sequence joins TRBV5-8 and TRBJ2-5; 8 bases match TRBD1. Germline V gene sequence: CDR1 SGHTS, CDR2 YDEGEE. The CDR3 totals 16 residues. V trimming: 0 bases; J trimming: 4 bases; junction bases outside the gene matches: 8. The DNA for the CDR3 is TGTGCCAGCAGCTTGGAAGGCAGGGGGCTTGGAGAGACCCAGTACTTC. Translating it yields CASSLEGRGLGETQYF.

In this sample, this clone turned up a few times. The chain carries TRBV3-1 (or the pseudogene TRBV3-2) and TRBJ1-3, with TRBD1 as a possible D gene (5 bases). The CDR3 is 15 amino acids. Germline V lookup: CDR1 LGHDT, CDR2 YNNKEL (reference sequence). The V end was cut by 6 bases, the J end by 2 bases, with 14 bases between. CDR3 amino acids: CASSHQGYPGNTIYF. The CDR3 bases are TGTGCCAGCAGTCATCAGGGTTATCCTGGAAACACCATATATTTT.

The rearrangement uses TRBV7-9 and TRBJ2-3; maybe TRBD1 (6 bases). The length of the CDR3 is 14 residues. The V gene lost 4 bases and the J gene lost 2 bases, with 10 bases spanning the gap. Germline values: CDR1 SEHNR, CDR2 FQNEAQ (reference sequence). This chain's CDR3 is CASSSRDNTDTQYF. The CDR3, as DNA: TGTGCCAGCAGCTCCCGGGACAACACAGATACGCAGTATTTT.

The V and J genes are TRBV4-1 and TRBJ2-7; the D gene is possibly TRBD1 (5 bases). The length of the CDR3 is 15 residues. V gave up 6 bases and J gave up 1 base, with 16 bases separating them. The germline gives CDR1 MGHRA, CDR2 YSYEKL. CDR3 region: CASRPTVIQSYEQYF. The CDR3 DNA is TGCGCCAGCAGGCCGACAGTTATACAATCCTACGAGCAGTACTTC.

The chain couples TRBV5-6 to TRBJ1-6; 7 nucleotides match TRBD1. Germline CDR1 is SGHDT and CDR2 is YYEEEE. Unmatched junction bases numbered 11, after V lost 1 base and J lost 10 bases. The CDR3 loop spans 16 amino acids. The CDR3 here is CASSLKPGQRSSPLHF. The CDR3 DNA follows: TGTGCCAGCAGCTTGAAACCGGGACAGCGGAGCTCACCCCTCCACTTT.

The CDR3 DNA reads as TGTGCCAGCAGTTTATCGGGGGGTCAGCCCCAGCATTTT. It codes for CASSLSGGQPQHF. The chain links TRBV12-3 or TRBV12-4 to TRBJ1-5; perhaps TRBD1 as D (5 bases). The CDR3 totals 13 residues. The V end lost 2 bases, the J end lost 6 bases, and 8 bases lay between the germline ends.

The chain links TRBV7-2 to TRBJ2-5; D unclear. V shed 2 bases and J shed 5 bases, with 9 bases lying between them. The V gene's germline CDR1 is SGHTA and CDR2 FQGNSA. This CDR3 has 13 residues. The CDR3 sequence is CASSLTRSETQYF. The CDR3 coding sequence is TGTGCCAGCAGCTTAACTCGGTCGGAGACCCAGTACTTC.

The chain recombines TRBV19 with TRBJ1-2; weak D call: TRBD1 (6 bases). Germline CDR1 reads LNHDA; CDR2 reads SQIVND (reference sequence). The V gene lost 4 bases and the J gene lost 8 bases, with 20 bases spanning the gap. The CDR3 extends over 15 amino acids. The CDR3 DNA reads TGTGCCAGTAGTACAAGGACCTACGGGGGGGCCGGCTACACCTTC. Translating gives CASSTRTYGGAGYTF. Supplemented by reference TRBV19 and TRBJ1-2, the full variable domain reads DGGITQSPKYLFRKEGQNVTLSCEQNLNHDAMYWYRQDPGQGLRLIYYSQIVNDFQKGDIAEGYSVSREKKESFPLTVTSAQKNPTAFYLCASSTRTYGGAGYTFGSGTRLTVV.

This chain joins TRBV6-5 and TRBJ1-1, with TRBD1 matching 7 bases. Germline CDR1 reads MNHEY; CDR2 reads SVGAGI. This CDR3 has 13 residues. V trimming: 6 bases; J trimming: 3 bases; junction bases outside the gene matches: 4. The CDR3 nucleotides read TGTGCCAGCAGACAGGGGTTGCACACTGAAGCTTTCTTT. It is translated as CASRQGLHTEAFF.

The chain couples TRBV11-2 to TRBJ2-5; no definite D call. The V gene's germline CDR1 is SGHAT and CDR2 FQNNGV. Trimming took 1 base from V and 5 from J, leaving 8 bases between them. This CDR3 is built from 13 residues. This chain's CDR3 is CASSLGFAETQYF. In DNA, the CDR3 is TGTGCCAGCAGCTTAGGTTTCGCGGAGACCCAGTACTTC.

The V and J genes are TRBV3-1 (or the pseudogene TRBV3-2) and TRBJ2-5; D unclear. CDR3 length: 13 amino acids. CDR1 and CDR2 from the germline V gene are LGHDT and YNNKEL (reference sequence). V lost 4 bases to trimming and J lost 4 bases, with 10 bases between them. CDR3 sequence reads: CASSPLAGETQYF. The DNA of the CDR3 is TGTGCCAGCAGCCCCCTCGCAGGAGAGACCCAGTACTTC.

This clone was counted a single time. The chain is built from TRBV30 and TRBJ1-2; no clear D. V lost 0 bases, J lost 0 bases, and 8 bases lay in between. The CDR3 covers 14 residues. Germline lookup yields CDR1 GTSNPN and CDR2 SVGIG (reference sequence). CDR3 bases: TGTGCCTGGAGTGTCACAATAACTAACTATGGCTACACCTTC. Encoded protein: CAWSVTITNYGYTF.

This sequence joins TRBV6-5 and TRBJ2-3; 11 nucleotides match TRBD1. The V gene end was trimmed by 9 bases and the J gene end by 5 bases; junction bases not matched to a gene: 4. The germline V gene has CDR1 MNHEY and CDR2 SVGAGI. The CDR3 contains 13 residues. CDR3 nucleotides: TGTGCCAGTCGGACAGGGGGCATAGATACGCAGTATTTT. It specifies CASRTGGIDTQYF.

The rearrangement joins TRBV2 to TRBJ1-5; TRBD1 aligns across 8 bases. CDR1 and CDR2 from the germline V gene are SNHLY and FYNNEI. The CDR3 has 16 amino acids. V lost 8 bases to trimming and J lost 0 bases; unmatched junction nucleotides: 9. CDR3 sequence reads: CASAQGAQGSNQPQHF. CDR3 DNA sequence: TGTGCCAGCGCCCAGGGGGCCCAGGGTAGCAATCAGCCCCAGCATTTT. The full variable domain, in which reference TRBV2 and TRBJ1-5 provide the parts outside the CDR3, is EPEVTQTPSHQVTQMGQEVILRCVPISNHLYFYWYRQILGQKVEFLVSFYNNEISEKSEIFDDQFSVERPDGSNFTLKIRSTKLEDSAMYFCASAQGAQGSNQPQHFGDGTRLSIL.

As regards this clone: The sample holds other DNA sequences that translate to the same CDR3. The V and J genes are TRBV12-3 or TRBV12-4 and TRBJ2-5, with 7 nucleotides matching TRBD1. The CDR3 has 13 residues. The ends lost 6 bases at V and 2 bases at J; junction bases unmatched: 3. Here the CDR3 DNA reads TGTGCCAGCAGCGGACAGGTACAAGAGACCCAGTACTTC. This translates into CASSGQVQETQYF.

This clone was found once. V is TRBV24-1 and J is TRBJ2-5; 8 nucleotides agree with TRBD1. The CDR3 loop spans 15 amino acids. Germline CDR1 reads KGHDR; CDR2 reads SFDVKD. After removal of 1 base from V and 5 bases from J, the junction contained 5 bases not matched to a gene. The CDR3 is CATSDFVTGAETQYF. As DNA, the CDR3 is TGTGCCACCAGTGATTTTGTGACAGGGGCCGAGACCCAGTACTTC.

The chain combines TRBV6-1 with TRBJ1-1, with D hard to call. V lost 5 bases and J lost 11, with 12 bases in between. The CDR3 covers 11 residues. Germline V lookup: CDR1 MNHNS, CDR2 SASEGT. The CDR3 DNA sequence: TGTGCCAGCAGTTCAACGGCAGCGGCTTTCTTT. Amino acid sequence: CASSSTAAAFF.